Presented here are 22 T cell receptor beta chains from one specimen sequenced in a study of cytomegalovirus exposure and HLA in healthy donors. PCR used 60 Vbeta primers and 13 Jbeta primers. The repertoire was sequenced with immunoSEQ multiplex PCR; TCRdb's copy has only in-frame clones and lacks some. The sample yields a few hundred thousand clones, about 74% seen once. The specimen was PBMCs. The receptors come from a woman in her 30s in good health and CMV-seronegative.

This chain uses TRBV19 with TRBJ2-3; no firm D call. V was cut by 0 bases and J by 0 bases, with 7 bases left in between. The length of the CDR3 is 15 residues. The germline gives CDR1 LNHDA, CDR2 SQIVND (reference sequence). The CDR3 protein is CASSIDRLSTDTQYF. DNA for the CDR3: TGTGCCAGTAGTATAGACAGGCTAAGCACAGATACGCAGTATTTT.

The chain recombines TRBV10-1 with TRBJ2-3, with a weak D call TRBD1 (6 bases). V was cut by 2 bases and J by 3 bases, with 12 bases left in between. The CDR3 is made up of 15 amino acids. Germline CDR1 reads WNHNN; CDR2 reads SYGVQD (reference sequence). CDR3 amino acids: CASSEGGYRTDTQYF. For the CDR3, the DNA is TGCGCCAGCAGTGAGGGGGGCTATAGGACAGATACGCAGTATTTT.

The V gene is TRBV19, the J gene TRBJ1-2, with D possibly matching TRBD1 (6 bases). In germline, CDR1 is LNHDA, CDR2 SQIVND (reference sequence). V dropped 5 bases and J dropped 6 bases, with 13 bases sitting between them. This CDR3 comprises 13 residues. CDR3 sequence reads: CASSPGAVDGYTF. The CDR3 nucleotides are TGTGCCAGTAGTCCAGGGGCGGTTGATGGCTACACCTTC.

The chain's CDR3 is CASSSGQGDSPLHF. The CDR3 nucleotides read TGTGCCAGCAGTTCCGGACAGGGTGATTCACCCCTCCACTTT. V gene TRBV27 combines with J gene TRBJ1-6, with 8 bases matching TRBD1. V was pared by 4 bases and J by 8 bases, with 4 bases of the junction left unmatched. The CDR3 extends over 14 amino acids. Germline assignment: CDR1 MNHEY and CDR2 SMNVEV (reference sequence).

This chain joins TRBV27 and TRBJ1-1; D is undetermined. V was trimmed by 0 bases and J by 1 base, leaving 9 bases between them. The CDR3 is 15 amino acids. From germline, CDR1 is MNHEY and CDR2 SMNVEV (reference sequence). In DNA form, the CDR3 reads TGTGCCAGCAGTTTATCGGAGCCTTCGAACACTGAAGCTTTCTTT. Amino acids: CASSLSEPSNTEAFF.

This clone was counted a few times. V usage is TRBV30 and J usage is TRBJ2-5; 7 bases line up with TRBD2. Germline V gene lookup returns CDR1 GTSNPN and CDR2 SVGIG (reference sequence). The CDR3 is made up of 11 amino acids. V was clipped by 8 bases and J by 2 bases; unmatched bases: 2. CDR3: CALAVQETQYF. The CDR3 DNA follows: TGTGCCCTAGCGGTACAAGAGACCCAGTACTTC.

The genes are TRBV25-1 and TRBJ2-4, with TRBD1 identical over 10 bases. CDR1 and CDR2 (germline): MGHDK, SYGVNS. This CDR3 spans 15 amino acids. Trimming took 3 bases from V and 8 from J; bases not matched to a gene: 7. CDR3 coding DNA: TGTGCCAGCAGTGATCCCCGAGGACAGGGGGACATTCAGTACTTC. Encoded protein: CASSDPRGQGDIQYF.

V usage is TRBV19 and J usage is TRBJ2-1, with 12 bases that match TRBD1. V was clipped by 5 bases and J by 10 bases; unmatched bases: 9. This CDR3 is 15 amino acids long. Germline V gene sequence: CDR1 LNHDA, CDR2 SQIVND (reference sequence). The CDR3 here is CASSWGTGGSWEQFF. In DNA, the CDR3 is TGTGCCAGTAGTTGGGGGACAGGGGGCTCTTGGGAGCAGTTCTTC.

This clone was observed once. The chain uses TRBV6-4 and TRBJ2-3, with D perhaps TRBD2 (6 bases). Germline V gene lookup returns CDR1 MRHNA and CDR2 SNTAGT. The CDR3 is 14 amino acids. V lost 4 bases and J lost 6, with 14 bases in between. CDR3 in amino acids: CASSGSAGGDTQYF. CDR3 nucleotides: TGTGCCAGCAGTGGAAGCGCTGGAGGGGATACGCAGTATTTT.

The J gene is TRBJ2-5, the V gene TRBV10-3; 12 positions match TRBD2. The J segment lost 4 bases and the V segment lost 3 bases, leaving 6 bases of the junction unmatched. The CDR3 extends over 16 amino acids. CDR1 and CDR2 from the germline V gene are ENHRY and SYGVKD. The CDR3 reads CAISDPPGLAGETQYF. Written as DNA, the CDR3 is TGTGCCATCAGTGACCCCCCGGGACTAGCGGGAGAGACCCAGTACTTC.

The chain is built from TRBV6-6 and TRBJ2-6; the D gene is possibly TRBD2 (5 bases). Trimming shortened V by 7 bases and J by 0 bases, and 7 bases separated the two germline ends. The CDR3 spans 14 residues. CDR1 MNHNY and CDR2 SVGAGI come from the germline V gene (reference sequence). The CDR3 loop is CASTRDSGANVLTF. CDR3 in DNA: TGTGCCAGCACCCGGGACTCTGGGGCCAACGTCCTGACTTTC.

The chain is built from TRBV7-9 and TRBJ2-5; 7 bases are shared with TRBD1. Germline V gene lookup returns CDR1 SEHNR and CDR2 FQNEAQ (reference sequence). The CDR3 runs to 17 residues. With V trimmed by 1 base and J by 3 bases, 11 bases remained unmatched. CDR3 nucleotides: TGTGCCAGCAGCTTAGATTCTCAGGGGGACAGAAAAGAGACCCAGTACTTC. Amino acids: CASSLDSQGDRKETQYF. Full variable domain (rest looked up from reference TRBV7-9 and TRBJ2-5): DTGVSQNPRHKITKRGQNVTFRCDPISEHNRLYWYRQTLGQGPEFLTYFQNEAQLEKSRLLSDRFSAERPKGSFSTLEIQRTEQGDSAMYLCASSLDSQGDRKETQYFGPGTRLLVL.

The CDR3 sequence: CASSRDITYEQYF. Here the CDR3 DNA reads TGTGCCAGTAGTCGGGACATCACCTACGAGCAGTACTTC. The rearrangement joins TRBV19 to TRBJ2-7; the D gene is possibly TRBD1 (6 bases). Germline V gives CDR1 LNHDA, CDR2 SQIVND (reference sequence). Trimming shortened V by 5 bases and J by 2 bases, and 10 bases separated the two germline ends. This CDR3 region has 13 residues.

A few counts support this clone. The V call is TRBV6-1, the J call TRBJ2-1; 11 positions match TRBD1. Germline CDR1 MNHNS, CDR2 SASEGT. This CDR3 spans 15 amino acids. V shed 4 bases, J shed 8 bases, and the junction held 7 bases outside the gene matches. CDR3 residues: CASSVRDRGSDEQFF. The CDR3 DNA sequence: TGTGCCAGCAGTGTTCGGGACAGGGGGTCGGATGAGCAGTTCTTC.

For this clone: A single base separates this from a much larger clone, so it may be a read error. The J gene is TRBJ1-1, the V gene TRBV7-8, with TRBD1 as a possible D gene (5 bases). The V gene lost 3 bases and the J gene lost 0 bases, with 5 bases spanning the gap. Germline V gene sequence: CDR1 SGHVS, CDR2 FQNEAQ. CDR3 length: 13 amino acids. The chain's CDR3 is CASSLTVNTEAFF. The CDR3 DNA reads as TGTGCCAGCAGCTTGACAGTGAACACTGAAGCTTTCTTT. The variable domain in full, completed from reference TRBV7-8 and TRBJ1-1, reads GAGVSQSPRYKVAKRGQDVALRCDPISGHVSLFWYQQALGQGPEFLTYFQNEAQLDKSGLPSDRFFAERPEGSVSTLKIQRTQQEDSAVYLCASSLTVNTEAFFGQGTRLTVV.

V usage is TRBV6-5 and J usage is TRBJ2-1, with a weak D call TRBD2 (5 bases). The V and J ends lost 2 bases and 2 bases respectively, with 13 bases between them. There are 16 residues in the CDR3. The germline CDR1 and CDR2 sequences are MNHEY and SVGAGI. The CDR3 spells CASSYLAGTPYNEQFF. The CDR3 nucleotides read TGTGCCAGCAGTTACCTGGCGGGTACCCCCTACAATGAGCAGTTCTTC.

This clone was recorded at least ten times. This chain links TRBV5-1 with TRBJ2-7; possibly TRBD1 for D (6 bases). V lost 8 bases and J 0 bases, leaving 15 bases between the germline ends. The CDR3 length is 14 residues. Germline-derived CDR1 and CDR2 are SGHRS and YFSETQ. In DNA form, the CDR3 reads TGCGCCAGTAACCGGGACACCAGCTCCTACGAGCAGTACTTC. It is translated as CASNRDTSSYEQYF. Supplemented by reference TRBV5-1 and TRBJ2-7, the full variable domain reads KAGVTQTPRYLIKTRGQQVTLSCSPISGHRSVSWYQQTPGQGLQFLFEYFSETQRNKGNFPGRFSGRQFSNSRSEMNVSTLELGDSALYLCASNRDTSSYEQYFGPGTRLTVT.

For the CDR3, the DNA is TGTGCCTGGAGTGTACCCCCACTCCTTGTGACCTACGAGCAGTACTTC. Translation: CAWSVPPLLVTYEQYF. The chain is built from TRBV30 and TRBJ2-7; D is uncertain. With 0 bases removed from V and 2 bases from J, the gap between germline ends came to 17 bases. This CDR3 spans 16 amino acids. Germline V lookup: CDR1 GTSNPN, CDR2 SVGIG (reference sequence).

The chain has TRBV14 and TRBJ2-7; D is ambiguous. This CDR3 is 13 amino acids long. V was shortened by 0 bases and J by 2 bases, with 5 bases between the two germline ends. The V gene's germline CDR1 is SGHDN and CDR2 FVKESK. In DNA, the CDR3 is TGTGCCAGCAGCCAAGACCCAGCCTACGAGCAGTACTTC. Protein sequence: CASSQDPAYEQYF.

The gene calls are TRBV5-4 and TRBJ2-7; TRBD1 is a possible D gene (5 bases). Germline V CDR1 and CDR2: SGHNT, YYREEE (reference sequence). The CDR3 is made up of 14 amino acids. V lost 0 bases and J lost 1, with 8 bases in between. The CDR3 coding sequence is TGTGCCAGCAGCTTGGGCGACAGTTCCTACGAGCAGTACTTC. It translates to CASSLGDSSYEQYF.

This sequence joins TRBV19 and TRBJ2-5; the D gene is possibly TRBD1 (6 bases). CDR3 length equals 13 residues. V gave up 4 bases and J gave up 2 bases, with 8 bases separating them. The germline CDR1 and CDR2 sequences are LNHDA and SQIVND (reference sequence). The CDR3 reads CASSKQGQETQYF. CDR3 nucleotides: TGTGCCAGTAGTAAACAGGGACAAGAGACCCAGTACTTC.

CDR3 bases: TGTGCCAGCAGATCCAGCGGGAGAGGGACAGATACGCAGTATTTT. This translates into CASRSSGRGTDTQYF. The rearrangement joins TRBV6-6 to TRBJ2-3; 8 nucleotides align to TRBD2. The CDR3 extends over 15 amino acids. CDR1 MNHNY and CDR2 SVGAGI come from the germline V gene (reference sequence). J gave up 3 bases and V 6 bases, and 8 bases lay outside the gene matches.